A selection of T cell receptor beta chains follows, all from one sample in a study of cytomegalovirus exposure and HLA in healthy donors. The table came from immunoSEQ multiplex PCR; TCRdb's copy has only in-frame clones and leaves some out. Counted here are 89,000 or so clones, over 70% occurring once; the ten biggest clones make up approximately 11%. Sequenced: PBMCs. The receptors here all came from a man between 18 and 29 years old in good health and CMV-seropositive. The CDR3 runs from the conserved cysteine through the conserved F or W. Fields, in order: D gene, V gene, clone size, J gene, CDR3 DNA, CDR3 protein. The D gene is left open where the match is weak. Not all rows give a size; the values are once, few, many and, for expanded clones, a class.

>NA|TRBV27|once|TRBJ1-4
TGTGCCAGCAGTTGGAGCAGGGCCGGCACTAATGAAAAACTGTTTTTT
CASSWSRAGTNEKLFF
>TRBD1|TRBV10-3|NA|TRBJ2-5
TGTGCCACAGGGGCAACAGGGGCCCAAGAGACCCAGTACTTC
CATGATGAQETQYF
>TRBD1|TRBV5-1|once|TRBJ1-6
TGCGCCAGCAGTCACCTAGCCCCGGGACAGAGAGATAATTCACCCCTCCACTTT
CASSHLAPGQRDNSPLHF
>TRBD1|TRBV2|NA|TRBJ1-1
TGTGCCAGCAGTGAGGACAGGGGGCGGGTTATGAACACTGAAGCTTTCTTT
CASSEDRGRVMNTEAFF
>NA|TRBV2|NA|TRBJ1-3
TGTGCCAGCAGTGAAGGCAGGGGCGGAAACACCATATATTTT
CASSEGRGGNTIYF
>TRBD2|TRBV7-2|NA|TRBJ2-7
TGTGCCAGCAGCCCGCATGGGGCGGGGGGGTCCCTCTACGAGCAGTACTTC
CASSPHGAGGSLYEQYF
>TRBD2|TRBV4-2|NA|TRBJ2-1
TGTGCCAGCAGCCAAATCCTAGCGGGGGATAATGAGCAGTTCTTC
CASSQILAGDNEQFF
>NA|TRBV29-1|NA|TRBJ1-1
TGCAGCGTTGAGTCGGCAGACCGGGATTACTACCCTGAAGCTTTCTTT
CSVESADRDYYPEAFF
>NA|TRBV4-1|NA|TRBJ2-7
TGCGCCAGCAGCCAAGAGAAACAGGGAGGGACCTACGAGCAGTACTTC
CASSQEKQGGTYEQYF
>TRBD1|TRBV9|NA|TRBJ1-2
TGTGCCAGCAGCGCCCGGGCACAGGGGGCAAATAATGGCTACACCTTC
CASSARAQGANNGYTF
>NA|TRBV19|NA|TRBJ1-1
TGTGCCAGTAGTATTGTGAGTTCCATTATGAACACTGAAGCTTTCTTT
CASSIVSSIMNTEAFF
>TRBD2|TRBV5-1|NA|TRBJ2-2
TGCGCCAGCAGCTTGAGGACTAGCGGCACCGGGGAGCTGTTTTTT
CASSLRTSGTGELFF
>TRBD2|TRBV28|NA|TRBJ2-3
TGTGCCAGCAGGCTGGGGGTGGGAGGGGCCACAGATACGCAGTATTTT
CASRLGVGGATDTQYF
>TRBD1|TRBV28|NA|TRBJ1-1
TGTGCAATTCAGGGGACAGGGGGCTACACTGAAGCTTTCTTT
CAIQGTGGYTEAFF
>NA|TRBV27|NA|TRBJ2-7
TGTGCCAGCAGTAGACAGAATCGTTACGAGCAGTACTTC
CASSRQNRYEQYF
>TRBD1|TRBV5-1|NA|TRBJ2-1
TGCGCCAGCAGCTTATCCGGGACAGGGTACAATGAGCAGTTCTTC
CASSLSGTGYNEQFF
>TRBD2|TRBV7-9|NA|TRBJ2-3
TGTGCCAGCAGCTTCCCGGGGGGGCCAGTAGATACGCAGTATTTT
CASSFPGGPVDTQYF
>TRBD1|TRBV19|NA|TRBJ1-5
TGTGCCAGTAGTAGGAGGGACAGTAGGAGCGGTCAGCCCCAGCATTTT
CASSRRDSRSGQPQHF
>TRBD2|TRBV18|few|TRBJ2-1
TGTGCCAGCTCACCAGGGACTAGCAGGTACAATGAGCAGTTCTTC
CASSPGTSRYNEQFF
>TRBD1|TRBV19|NA|TRBJ1-6
TGTGCCAGTAGTATACCAGGGGGAGATTCACCCCTCCACTTT
CASSIPGGDSPLHF
>TRBD1|TRBV6-1|NA|TRBJ1-5
TGTGCCAGCAGTGGAAGACAGGGGGATCAGCCCCAGCATTTT
CASSGRQGDQPQHF
>TRBD2|TRBV9|NA|TRBJ2-1
TGTGCCAGCAGCGTAGATCCTAGCGGGGGGGCCTTAAGGGGTAACAATGAGCAGTTCTTC
CASSVDPSGGALRGNNEQFF
>TRBD1|TRBV19|NA|TRBJ2-7
TGTGCCAGTAGTAATCCCGGGACAGGGAATGAAGTGCAGTACTTC
CASSNPGTGNEVQYF
>TRBD2|TRBV5-1|NA|TRBJ2-5
TGCGCCAGCAGCGCAACCGGGACCGGGGGGAGCCCAGAGACCCAGTACTTC
CASSATGTGGSPETQYF
>TRBD2|TRBV30|few|TRBJ2-3
TGTGCCTGGAGTTTCCCTATTAGCGGGGGGGCCAGAGCTACGCAGTATTTT
CAWSFPISGGARATQYF
>NA|TRBV2|NA|TRBJ1-1
TGTGCCAGCAGTGATAGCAGGGGTATCGCTGAAGCTTTCTTT
CASSDSRGIAEAFF
>NA|TRBV7-8|NA|TRBJ2-7
TGTGCCAGCAGCTTCAGTCGGGGGGCGTACAACTCCTACGAGCAGTACTTC
CASSFSRGAYNSYEQYF
>NA|TRBV18|once|TRBJ1-1
TGTGCCAGCTCACCACCTAGTACGCCCAACACTGAAGCTTTCTTT
CASSPPSTPNTEAFF
>NA|TRBV30|NA|TRBJ1-1
TGTGCCTGGAGTGTACGGGGGGGCTCCCCCGCGTGGAGGGCTTTCTTT
CAWSVRGGSPAWRAFF
>NA|TRBV27|NA|TRBJ2-7
TGTGCCAGCAGAAAAGTAGGCAGGGGCTACGAGCAGTACTTC
CASRKVGRGYEQYF
>TRBD1|TRBV19|once|TRBJ1-2
TGTGCCAGTAGTATCGTGACAGGGGTTGACTATGGCTACACCTTC
CASSIVTGVDYGYTF
>NA|TRBV6-4|NA|TRBJ2-2
TGTGCCAGCAGTGCAGGTGACACCGGGGAGCTGTTTTTT
CASSAGDTGELFF
>TRBD1|TRBV5-4|few|TRBJ2-7
TGTGCCAGCAACTACAGGGGGAGTCTTTACGGCGAGCAGTACTTC
CASNYRGSLYGEQYF
>TRBD1|TRBV7-9|NA|TRBJ1-5
TGTGCCAGCAGCGCGGACAGGGAGGGTCAGCCCCAGCATTTT
CASSADREGQPQHF
>NA|TRBV5-1|NA|TRBJ1-1
TGCGCCAGCAGCTTGGGTGGGGGGGGCAGGGCGGACACTGAAGCTTTCTTT
CASSLGGGGRADTEAFF
>TRBD1|TRBV5-5|few|TRBJ1-5
TGTGCCAGCAGCTGGGACAGTGGCTATAGCAATCAGCCCCAGCATTTT
CASSWDSGYSNQPQHF
>TRBD2|TRBV10-2|NA|TRBJ2-5
TGCGCCAGCAGAGGGACTAGCGGGGGGGAGACCCAGTACTTC
CASRGTSGGETQYF
>NA|TRBV2|NA|TRBJ2-5
TGTGCCAGCAGTTCCCATCAAGAGACCCAGTACTTC
CASSSHQETQYF
>TRBD1|TRBV7-8|few|TRBJ2-6
TGTGCCAGCAGCTTCGCGCTTCGGGACAGGGTGGCCGGGGCCAACGTCCTGACTTTC
CASSFALRDRVAGANVLTF
>NA|TRBV6-6|few|TRBJ2-7
TGTGCCAGCAGCCCCGGGTCGGCCTACGAGCAGTACTTC
CASSPGSAYEQYF
>NA|TRBV6-6|NA|TRBJ2-3
TGTGCCAGCAGCACCGGGACAGATACGCAGTATTTT
CASSTGTDTQYF
>TRBD1|TRBV7-6|NA|TRBJ2-7
TGTGCCAGCAGCTTAGATGCAGGGGGCAACGAGCAGTACTTC
CASSLDAGGNEQYF
>TRBD1|TRBV7-9|NA|TRBJ2-1
TGTGCCAGCAGATCAGGACAGGGGGGCGAGCAGTTCTTC
CASRSGQGGEQFF
>TRBD1|TRBV6-6|NA|TRBJ1-1
TGTGCCAGCAGCTCTACAGGGGGGAGAAACACTGAAGCTTTCTTT
CASSSTGGRNTEAFF
>TRBD1|TRBV7-8|NA|TRBJ1-5
TGTGCCAGCAGCCCTTGGGTGTGGGACAGGGGCTCTAGTAGCAATCAGCCCCAGCATTTT
CASSPWVWDRGSSSNQPQHF
>TRBD2|TRBV29-1|NA|TRBJ2-1
TGCAGCGTTGGAGGGCTAGCGGGGGGTCATTTTCAACATAGCTCCTACAATGAGCAGTTCTTC
CSVGGLAGGHFQHSSYNEQFF
>NA|TRBV27|NA|TRBJ2-6
TGTGCCAGCAGTTTGGGCACCTTTAGCTCTGGGGCCAACGTCCTGACTTTC
CASSLGTFSSGANVLTF
>NA|TRBV25-1|NA|TRBJ2-7
TGTGCCAGCAGTCGGACAAGCTCCTACGAGCAGTACTTC
CASSRTSSYEQYF
>NA|TRBV30|NA|TRBJ1-1
TGTGCCTGGAGTAAACAGGGCGGTGAAGCTTTCTTT
CAWSKQGGEAFF
>NA|TRBV6-1|few|TRBJ1-6
TGTGCCAGCAAGGCAGGGCTTAATTCACCCCTCCACTTT
CASKAGLNSPLHF
>NA|TRBV7-9|NA|TRBJ2-5
TGTGCCAGCAGCTTAGAGAGGGTGCAAGAGACCCAGTACTTC
CASSLERVQETQYF
>NA|TRBV5-6|NA|TRBJ2-1
TGTGCCAGCAGCCCCGAGGGTTACAATGAGCAGTTCTTC
CASSPEGYNEQFF
>TRBD1|TRBV28|NA|TRBJ1-5
TGTGCCAGCAACCCGACAGGGATAAGCCAGCCCCAGCATTTT
CASNPTGISQPQHF
>TRBD2|TRBV2|NA|TRBJ2-1
TGTGCCAGCAGGGGGGGGCGGGGGGACTACAATGAGCAGTTCTTC
CASRGGRGDYNEQFF
>NA|TRBV6-6|few|TRBJ2-3
TGTGCCAGCAGTTACGGAAGTGGGGCCCCCTCTGAGACGCAGTATTTT
CASSYGSGAPSETQYF
>TRBD1|TRBV5-1|few|TRBJ2-1
TGCGCCAGCAGCCCCGGGACAGGGAGGAGTGAGCAGTTCTTC
CASSPGTGRSEQFF
>NA|TRBV5-4|few|TRBJ1-5
TGTGCCAGCAGCTTGGGCGGAGGAAATCAGCCCCAGCATTTT
CASSLGGGNQPQHF